These 23 T cell receptor beta chains were all obtained from the same sample, sequenced in a study of cytomegalovirus exposure and HLA in healthy donors. Primers: 60 Vbeta forward and 13 Jbeta reverse. Repertoires were generated with immunoSEQ multiplex PCR, while TCRdb's copy carries only in-frame clones and drops some. The sample records more than 130,000 clones, 55% to 80% being singletons. The sequenced sample was PBMCs. The receptors were sampled from a human donor in good health.

The chain is built from TRBV5-1 and TRBJ2-4, with a weak D call TRBD1 (6 bases). Germline values: CDR1 SGHRS, CDR2 YFSETQ. The CDR3 is made up of 14 amino acids. V dropped 4 bases and J dropped 4 bases, with 12 bases sitting between them. CDR3 sequence: CASSETTGKNIQYF. DNA of the CDR3: TGCGCCAGCAGCGAAACCACAGGGAAAAACATTCAGTACTTC.

V and J are TRBV2 and TRBJ2-7, with D uncertain. Trimming removed 1 base from V and 3 bases from J, with 22 bases in between. Looked up from germline, CDR1 is SNHLY and CDR2 is FYNNEI. The CDR3 length is 18 residues. The CDR3 DNA is TGTGCCAGCAGTGAAGGGGTTAGCCCTTCGGTCGGGTGCTACGAGCAGTACTTC. As protein: CASSEGVSPSVGCYEQYF.

The chain joins TRBV7-6 to TRBJ2-5, with D maybe TRBD1 (6 bases). The CDR3 runs 16 residues. CDR1 is SGHVS and CDR2 is FNYEAQ in the germline V gene. Deletions cut 0 bases from V and 0 bases from J, with 11 bases between. This CDR3 is CASSLAFGTYQETQYF. The CDR3 DNA sequence: TGTGCCAGCAGCTTAGCGTTCGGGACATACCAAGAGACCCAGTACTTC.

This chain links TRBV4-1 with TRBJ1-5, with no clear D. The V gene's germline CDR1 is MGHRA and CDR2 YSYEKL. V dropped 4 bases and J dropped 0 bases, with 10 bases sitting between them. The CDR3 is made up of 15 amino acids. The CDR3 sequence is CASSPNQDSNQPQHF. CDR3 sequence (DNA): TGCGCCAGCAGCCCTAACCAAGATAGCAATCAGCCCCAGCATTTT.

The CDR3 sequence is CASSLDRGGRETQYF. CDR3 bases: TGTGCCAGCTCACTCGACAGGGGTGGACGGGAGACCCAGTACTTC. The V gene is TRBV18, the J gene TRBJ2-5; TRBD1 aligns across 8 bases. The CDR3 is made up of 15 amino acids. V shed 4 bases and J 5 bases; nucleotides not matched to a gene: 9. Germline V gene lookup returns CDR1 KGHSH and CDR2 LQKENI.

The sample holds a few counts of this clone. The chain couples TRBV28 to TRBJ2-7; possibly TRBD1 for D (7 bases). Germline loops: CDR1 MDHEN, CDR2 SYDVKM. V gave up 4 bases and J gave up 0 bases, with 10 bases separating them. This CDR3 spans 14 amino acids. The CDR3, as DNA: TGTGCCAGCAGTTGGCAGGGGGGCTCCTACGAGCAGTACTTC. Protein sequence: CASSWQGGSYEQYF.

V and J are TRBV10-2 and TRBJ2-7, with 9 bases matching TRBD2. Per the germline V gene, CDR1 is WSHSY and CDR2 is SAAADI. V shed 7 bases and J 6 bases; nucleotides not matched to a gene: 10. The CDR3 is 14 residues long. CDR3 amino acids: CASTWRGGGREQYF. CDR3 DNA sequence: TGCGCCAGCACCTGGCGGGGGGGAGGGCGCGAGCAGTACTTC.

The V call is TRBV5-1, the J call TRBJ2-6; no definite D call. Germline CDR1 reads SGHRS; CDR2 reads YFSETQ. The CDR3 runs to 16 residues. V dropped 0 bases and J dropped 0 bases, with 7 bases sitting between them. The CDR3 loop is CASSLDTNSGANVLTF. In DNA form, the CDR3 reads TGCGCCAGCAGCTTGGACACAAACTCTGGGGCCAACGTCCTGACTTTC.

Only a few counts were recorded for this clone. The V call is TRBV6-6, the J call TRBJ1-2; D unresolved. CDR3 length equals 16 residues. Per germline, CDR1 MNHNY and CDR2 SVGAGI (reference sequence). V was trimmed by 3 bases and J by 0 bases, leaving 14 bases between them. CDR3 DNA: TGTGCCAGCAGTTATCTTGGAGGATTAGCTAACTATGGCTACACCTTC. Amino acid sequence: CASSYLGGLANYGYTF.

V usage is TRBV9 and J usage is TRBJ1-2; 7 positions match TRBD1. The CDR3 spans 14 residues. Germline lookup yields CDR1 SGDLS and CDR2 YYNGEE. V lost 0 bases and J lost 7; bases outside the gene matches: 6. CDR3 region: CASSVGLGGCGYTF. The CDR3 DNA reads as TGTGCCAGCAGCGTAGGGTTAGGGGGCTGTGGCTACACCTTC.

This chain uses TRBV6-5 with TRBJ2-2; D call uncertain. V was shortened by 0 bases and J by 5 bases, with 7 bases between the two germline ends. Germline V gene sequence: CDR1 MNHEY, CDR2 SVGAGI. The CDR3 extends over 14 amino acids. CDR3 sequence reads: CASSYSYNTGELFF. The CDR3 DNA follows: TGTGCCAGCAGTTACTCGTATAATACCGGGGAGCTGTTTTTT.

The rearrangement links TRBV2 to TRBJ2-2; weak D call: TRBD1 (5 bases). The germline V and J ends were trimmed by 6 bases and 3 bases, with 8 bases remaining between them. There are 13 residues in the CDR3. Germline V gene data show CDR1 as SNHLY and CDR2 as FYNNEI. The CDR3 nucleotides are TGTGCCAGCAGGGGGCGCGACACCGGGGAGCTGTTTTTT. Translated, it gives CASRGRDTGELFF. Using reference TRBV2 and TRBJ2-2 for the parts outside the CDR3, the full variable domain is EPEVTQTPSHQVTQMGQEVILRCVPISNHLYFYWYRQILGQKVEFLVSFYNNEISEKSEIFDDQFSVERPDGSNFTLKIRSTKLEDSAMYFCASRGRDTGELFFGEGSRLTVL.

V and J are TRBV28 and TRBJ1-6; D is unclear. CDR1 is MDHEN and CDR2 is SYDVKM in the germline V gene. This CDR3 contains 13 residues. The ends were cut back, 7 bases at V and 6 bases at J, with 10 bases in the middle. The CDR3 sequence is CASIPDGNSPLHF. In DNA, the CDR3 is TGTGCCAGCATCCCAGATGGTAATTCACCCCTCCACTTT.

In this sample, this clone turned up once. The chain links TRBV4-2 to TRBJ1-2; D remains ambiguous. Between the trimmed V and J ends, which lost 1 base and 5 bases, there was a span of 11 bases. Germline values: CDR1 LGHNA, CDR2 YNFKEQ. This CDR3 is built from 14 residues. This CDR3 is CASSQVGVRYGYTF. DNA of the CDR3: TGTGCCAGCAGCCAAGTAGGAGTAAGATATGGCTACACCTTC.

The chain has TRBV20-1 and TRBJ2-1; D ambiguous. CDR3 length: 10 amino acids. The germline gives CDR1 DFQATT, CDR2 SNEGSKA (reference sequence). The CDR3 loop reads CSPKLDEQFF. CDR3 nucleotides: TGCAGCCCAAAGCTCGATGAGCAGTTCTTC.

The CDR3 sequence is CASSGDRGTNTEAFF. In DNA, the CDR3 is TGTGCCAGCAGCGGTGACAGGGGGACGAACACTGAAGCTTTCTTT. The J gene is TRBJ1-1, the V gene TRBV11-3; 9 bases map to TRBD1. V shed 5 bases, J shed 1 base, and the junction held 5 bases outside the gene matches. CDR1 is SGHNT, CDR2 YENEEA, per germline. This CDR3 contains 15 residues.

V is TRBV7-2 and J is TRBJ2-1; TRBD2 might be the D (6 bases). The CDR3 runs 14 residues. From germline, CDR1 is SGHTA and CDR2 FQGNSA. Deletions cut 1 base from V and 4 bases from J, with 8 bases between. The CDR3 region has the DNA TGTGCCAGCAGCTTAGGACTAGAGTACAATGAGCAGTTCTTC. Translated: CASSLGLEYNEQFF.

This chain uses TRBV5-1 with TRBJ2-3; 15 positions match TRBD2. Germline loops: CDR1 SGHRS, CDR2 YFSETQ. Trimming removed 3 bases from V and 6 bases from J; junction bases left unmatched: 5. This CDR3 is built from 16 residues. CDR3 coding DNA: TGCGCCAGCAGCTCGGGACTAGCGGGGGGAAGTGATACGCAGTATTTT. Protein: CASSSGLAGGSDTQYF.

The rearrangement uses TRBV5-6 and TRBJ2-3; 11 bases fit TRBD2. V lost 5 bases and J lost 3; bases outside the gene matches: 8. CDR3 length equals 16 residues. CDR1 and CDR2 from the germline V gene are SGHDT and YYEEEE. The CDR3 is CASRLRASGGTDTQYF. The CDR3 DNA reads TGTGCCAGCAGGTTGCGGGCTAGCGGGGGGACAGATACGCAGTATTTT. Together with reference TRBV5-6 and TRBJ2-3, the CDR3 gives the full variable domain: DAGVTQSPTHLIKTRGQQVTLRCSPKSGHDTVSWYQQALGQGPQFIFQYYEEEERQRGNFPDRFSGHQFPNYSSELNVNALLLGDSALYLCASRLRASGGTDTQYFGPGTRLTVL.

This chain uses TRBV25-1 with TRBJ2-7; 8 bases match TRBD1. The CDR3 loop spans 15 amino acids. J was trimmed by 6 bases and V by 1 base; bases with no gene match: 8. Germline values: CDR1 MGHDK, CDR2 SYGVNS. In DNA, the CDR3 is TGTGCCAGCAGTGAATTTGGACAGGGTGCAATCGAGCAGTACTTC. It is translated as CASSEFGQGAIEQYF.

This clone was observed a handful of times. DNA for the CDR3: TGTGCCAGCAGTGAAGACACTAGCGGAGCTACCTACAATGAGCAGTTCTTC. Translation: CASSEDTSGATYNEQFF. The V gene is TRBV9, the J gene TRBJ2-1; 8 nucleotides align to TRBD2. CDR1 is SGDLS, CDR2 YYNGEE, per germline. V dropped 5 bases and J dropped 2; count of bases not matched to a gene: 12. CDR3 length: 17 amino acids.

This clone was seen a few times. V is TRBV7-2 and J is TRBJ2-5; D possibly corresponds to TRBD1 (6 bases). Looked up from germline, CDR1 is SGHTA and CDR2 is FQGNSA. The CDR3 has 16 residues. V was clipped by 5 bases and J by 5 bases, with 21 bases between them. The CDR3 reads CASSPYPTQGTETQYF. The CDR3 DNA reads as TGTGCCAGCAGCCCCTATCCGACACAGGGAACCGAGACCCAGTACTTC.

There are a few counts of this clone. The J gene is TRBJ2-3, the V gene TRBV18; TRBD2 is a possible D gene (5 bases). V dropped 0 bases and J dropped 0 bases, with 7 bases sitting between them. The CDR3 runs 15 residues. Germline-derived CDR1 and CDR2 are KGHSH and LQKENI. The CDR3 is CASSPPAASTDTQYF. The CDR3 nucleotides are TGTGCCAGCTCACCACCAGCGGCTAGCACAGATACGCAGTATTTT.